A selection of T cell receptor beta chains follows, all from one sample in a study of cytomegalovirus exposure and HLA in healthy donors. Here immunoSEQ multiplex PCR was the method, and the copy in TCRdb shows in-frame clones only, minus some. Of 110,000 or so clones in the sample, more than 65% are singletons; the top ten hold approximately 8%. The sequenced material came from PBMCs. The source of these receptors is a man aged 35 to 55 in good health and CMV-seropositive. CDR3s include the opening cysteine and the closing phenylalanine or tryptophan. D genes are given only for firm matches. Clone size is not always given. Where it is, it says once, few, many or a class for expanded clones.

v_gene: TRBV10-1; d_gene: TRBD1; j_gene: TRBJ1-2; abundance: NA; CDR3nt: TGCGCCAGCAGTGAGTCACCGGGACAGAAACTGGGTGGCTACACCTTC; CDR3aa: CASSESPGQKLGGYTF
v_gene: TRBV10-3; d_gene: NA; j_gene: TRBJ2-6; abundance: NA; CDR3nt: TGTGCCATCAGTGAAGTCGGTTTAAGCTCTGGGGCCAACGTCCTGACTTTC; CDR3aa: CAISEVGLSSGANVLTF
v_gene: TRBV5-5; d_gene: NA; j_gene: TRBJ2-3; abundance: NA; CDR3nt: TGTGCCAGCAGCATACCGGGACACAACACAGATACGCAGTATTTT; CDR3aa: CASSIPGHNTDTQYF
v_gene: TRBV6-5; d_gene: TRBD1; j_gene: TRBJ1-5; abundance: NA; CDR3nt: TGTGCCAGCAGACTGACAGGGAGTCAGCCCCAGCATTTT; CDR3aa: CASRLTGSQPQHF
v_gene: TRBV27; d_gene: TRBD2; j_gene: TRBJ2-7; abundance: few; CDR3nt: TGTGCCAGCAGTTTTTGGACAGGGTCGACTAGCGGGAGGTACGAGCAGTACTTC; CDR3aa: CASSFWTGSTSGRYEQYF
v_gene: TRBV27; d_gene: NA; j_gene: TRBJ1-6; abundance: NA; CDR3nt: TGTGCCAGCAGTCCTCGATATACAGGTGAATCACCCCTCCACTTT; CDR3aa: CASSPRYTGESPLHF
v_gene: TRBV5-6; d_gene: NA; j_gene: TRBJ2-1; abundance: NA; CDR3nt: TGTGCCAGCAGCTTGGAAGTAAGGGGAAGACCCTACAATGAGCAGTTCTTC; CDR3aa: CASSLEVRGRPYNEQFF
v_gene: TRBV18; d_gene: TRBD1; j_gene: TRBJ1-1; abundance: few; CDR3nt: TGTGCCAGCTCAGAGGACAGGGGGCTTGAAGCTTTCTTT; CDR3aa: CASSEDRGLEAFF
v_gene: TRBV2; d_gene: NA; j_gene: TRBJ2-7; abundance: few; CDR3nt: TGTGCCAGCACTCAGGGGGGCTCCTACGAGCAGTACTTC; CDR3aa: CASTQGGSYEQYF
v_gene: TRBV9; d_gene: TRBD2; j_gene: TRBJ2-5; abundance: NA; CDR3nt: TGTGCCAGCAGCCCCGTAGCGGGGCTCCAAGAGACCCAGTACTTC; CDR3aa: CASSPVAGLQETQYF
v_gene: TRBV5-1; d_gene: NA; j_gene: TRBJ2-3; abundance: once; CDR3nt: TGCGCCAGCAGCACAGTCGCTTTGGATACGCAGTATTTT; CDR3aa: CASSTVALDTQYF
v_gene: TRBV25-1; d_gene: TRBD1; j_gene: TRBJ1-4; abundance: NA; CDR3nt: TGTGCCAGCAGTGGGGACAGGGGAAGTTTTGAAAAACTGTTTTTT; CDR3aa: CASSGDRGSFEKLFF
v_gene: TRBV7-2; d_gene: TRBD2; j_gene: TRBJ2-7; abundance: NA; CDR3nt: TGTGCCAGCAGCCCGGGGAGCGGGGGCCCCCAAGAGCAGTACTTC; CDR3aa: CASSPGSGGPQEQYF
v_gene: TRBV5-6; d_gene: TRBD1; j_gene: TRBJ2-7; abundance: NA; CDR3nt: TGTGCCAGCAGCTTTTCAGGACAGGGGGACTACGAGCAGTACTTC; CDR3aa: CASSFSGQGDYEQYF
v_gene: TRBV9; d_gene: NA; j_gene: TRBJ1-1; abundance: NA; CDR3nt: TGTGCCAGCAGCGTAGGAGGAGGGGTGAACACTGAAGCTTTCTTT; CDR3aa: CASSVGGGVNTEAFF
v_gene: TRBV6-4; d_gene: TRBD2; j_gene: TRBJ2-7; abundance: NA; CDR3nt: TGTGCCAGCAGCCCTTGGCAGGGGACCCTGCGGGAGGCCACCTACGAGCAGTACTTC; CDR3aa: CASSPWQGTLREATYEQYF
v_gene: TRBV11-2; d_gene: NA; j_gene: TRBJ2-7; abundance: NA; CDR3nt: TGTGCCAGCAGCTCCGGGACAACCGGAATGGAGCAGTACTTC; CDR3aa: CASSSGTTGMEQYF
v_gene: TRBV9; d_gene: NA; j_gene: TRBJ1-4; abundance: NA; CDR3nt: TGTGCCAGCAGCGTAGCGGACAGAACTAATGAAAAACTGTTTTTT; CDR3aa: CASSVADRTNEKLFF
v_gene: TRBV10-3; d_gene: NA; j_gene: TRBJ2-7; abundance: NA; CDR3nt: TGTGCCATCAGTGGCATACTAGCTGTCTACGAGCAGTACTTC; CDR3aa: CAISGILAVYEQYF
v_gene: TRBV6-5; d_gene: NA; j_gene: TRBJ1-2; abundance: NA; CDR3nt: TGTGCCAGCAGTTACCTGGGGGGGGACTATGGCTACACCTTC; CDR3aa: CASSYLGGDYGYTF
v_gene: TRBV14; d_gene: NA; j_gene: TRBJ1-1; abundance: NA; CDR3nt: TGTGCCAGCAGCCCACTAGGGATCAGGTCAATGAACACTGAAGCTTTCTTT; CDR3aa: CASSPLGIRSMNTEAFF
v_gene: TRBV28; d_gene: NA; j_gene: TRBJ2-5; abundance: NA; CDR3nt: TGTGCCAGCAGTTGGAGGAGGGAGACCCAGTACTTC; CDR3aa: CASSWRRETQYF
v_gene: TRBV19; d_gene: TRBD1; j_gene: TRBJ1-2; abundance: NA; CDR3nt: TGTGCCAGCAGGACTACAGGCCAGGGGGCTCTTGGCTACACCTTC; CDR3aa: CASRTTGQGALGYTF
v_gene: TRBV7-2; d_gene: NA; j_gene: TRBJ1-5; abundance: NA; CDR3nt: TGTGCCAGCAGCTTAAGCAGCAATCAGCCCCAGCATTTT; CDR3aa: CASSLSSNQPQHF
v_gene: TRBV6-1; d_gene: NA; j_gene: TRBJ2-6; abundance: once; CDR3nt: TGTGCCAGCAGTGAGACAGGCATCTCTGGGGCCAACGTCCTGACTTTC; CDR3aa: CASSETGISGANVLTF
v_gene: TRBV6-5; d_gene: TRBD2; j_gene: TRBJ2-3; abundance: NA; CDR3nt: TGTGCCAGCATTAGAGCGGGAGGTGTGACTACGCAGTATTTT; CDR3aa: CASIRAGGVTTQYF
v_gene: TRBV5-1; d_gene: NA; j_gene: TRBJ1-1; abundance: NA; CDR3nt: TGCGCCAGCAGCCCAACCCAGGGTTCTGGGACTGAAGCTTTCTTT; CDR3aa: CASSPTQGSGTEAFF
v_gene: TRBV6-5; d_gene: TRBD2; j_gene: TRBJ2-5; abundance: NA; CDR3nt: TGTGCCAGCAGCCGCGGGGGGGCGATTGAGGAGACCCAGTACTTC; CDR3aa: CASSRGGAIEETQYF
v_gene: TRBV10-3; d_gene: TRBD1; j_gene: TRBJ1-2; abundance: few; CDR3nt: TGTGCCATCGGACAGGGAGACTATGGCTACACCTTC; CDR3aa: CAIGQGDYGYTF
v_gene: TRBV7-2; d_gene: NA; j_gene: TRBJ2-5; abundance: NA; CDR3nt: TGTGCCAGCAGCCTTCCTACTACTGGGGGCATTGCCCAGTACTTC; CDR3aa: CASSLPTTGGIAQYF
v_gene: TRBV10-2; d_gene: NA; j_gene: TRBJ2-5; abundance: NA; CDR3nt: TGCGCCAGCAGCCAGGGGACCCAAGAGACCCAGTACTTC; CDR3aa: CASSQGTQETQYF
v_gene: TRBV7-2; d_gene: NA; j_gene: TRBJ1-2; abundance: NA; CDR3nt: TGTGCCAGCAGCTTAGCTAACTCCTATGGCTACACCTTC; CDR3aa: CASSLANSYGYTF
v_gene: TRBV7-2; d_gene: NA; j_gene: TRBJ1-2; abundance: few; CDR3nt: TGTGCCAGCAGCTTAGCGCCACAGCCCTACTATGGCTACACCTTC; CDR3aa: CASSLAPQPYYGYTF
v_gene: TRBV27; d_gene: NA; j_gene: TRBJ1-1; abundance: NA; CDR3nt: TGTGCCAGTTATACCGGAGGTGCTGAAGCTTTCTTT; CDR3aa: CASYTGGAEAFF
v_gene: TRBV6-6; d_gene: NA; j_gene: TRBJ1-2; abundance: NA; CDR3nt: TGTGCCAGCAGTCCCGACAGGTCTAACTATGGCTACACCTTC; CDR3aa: CASSPDRSNYGYTF
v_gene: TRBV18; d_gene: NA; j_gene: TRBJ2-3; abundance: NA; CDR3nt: TGTGCCAGCTCACCCTTCAAAAGCCAGGGTGATACGCAGTATTTT; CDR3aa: CASSPFKSQGDTQYF
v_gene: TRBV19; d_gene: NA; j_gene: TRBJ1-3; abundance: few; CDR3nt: TGTGCCAGTAGTATCGGGAGGAAGTTCTCTGGAAACACCATATATTTT; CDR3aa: CASSIGRKFSGNTIYF
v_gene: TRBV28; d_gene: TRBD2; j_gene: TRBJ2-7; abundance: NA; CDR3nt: TGTGCCAGCAGCCCTCCCGGGCTAGCGGGGGCCTACGAGCAGTACTTC; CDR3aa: CASSPPGLAGAYEQYF
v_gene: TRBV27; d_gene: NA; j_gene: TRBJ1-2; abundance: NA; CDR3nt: TGTGCCAGCAGTTTACAGGGGCGATCTAACTATGGCTACACCTTC; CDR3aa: CASSLQGRSNYGYTF